This entry is about one TCR beta chain. Its matching antigen is unknown. The data are from a study of shared clonotypes between healthy human individuals. The study's findings and limits: On the whole, naive subsets had larger estimated richness than memory subsets had. Shared clonotypes across all four donors exceeded non-shared ones in generation probability.

Germline V gives CDR1 LGHNA, CDR2 YNFKEQ. This CDR3 contains 15 residues. V lost 0 bases and J 3 bases, leaving 12 bases between the germline ends. In the original processing: Filtering differed because ImmunoSEQ produced junction-only sequences that carried no quality scores. Method: immunoSEQ multiplex PCR; TCRdb's copy keeps in-frame clones and lacks some. V and J calls and clone size are copied from that table; D and trimming were computed from the DNA. The sample consists of about 590,000 clones, roughly 95% of them appearing once. As defined, naive CD8 cells were CD45RO-negative and positively selected for CCR7, with terminally differentiated effector memory CD45RA+ cells excluded. Donors comprised healthy HIV-negative adults lacking recent acute infections or vaccinations.

V gene TRBV4-2 combines with J gene TRBJ2-7, with D possibly called TRBD1 or TRBD2 (5 bases each). The sample comprised naive CD8+ T cells sorted from blood. The receptor comes from a woman aged 25 to 39 in good health. CDR3 coding DNA: TGTGCCAGCAGCCAAGAAGTCGGGGCGTACTACGAGCAGTACTTC. Encoded protein: CASSQEVGAYYEQYF.